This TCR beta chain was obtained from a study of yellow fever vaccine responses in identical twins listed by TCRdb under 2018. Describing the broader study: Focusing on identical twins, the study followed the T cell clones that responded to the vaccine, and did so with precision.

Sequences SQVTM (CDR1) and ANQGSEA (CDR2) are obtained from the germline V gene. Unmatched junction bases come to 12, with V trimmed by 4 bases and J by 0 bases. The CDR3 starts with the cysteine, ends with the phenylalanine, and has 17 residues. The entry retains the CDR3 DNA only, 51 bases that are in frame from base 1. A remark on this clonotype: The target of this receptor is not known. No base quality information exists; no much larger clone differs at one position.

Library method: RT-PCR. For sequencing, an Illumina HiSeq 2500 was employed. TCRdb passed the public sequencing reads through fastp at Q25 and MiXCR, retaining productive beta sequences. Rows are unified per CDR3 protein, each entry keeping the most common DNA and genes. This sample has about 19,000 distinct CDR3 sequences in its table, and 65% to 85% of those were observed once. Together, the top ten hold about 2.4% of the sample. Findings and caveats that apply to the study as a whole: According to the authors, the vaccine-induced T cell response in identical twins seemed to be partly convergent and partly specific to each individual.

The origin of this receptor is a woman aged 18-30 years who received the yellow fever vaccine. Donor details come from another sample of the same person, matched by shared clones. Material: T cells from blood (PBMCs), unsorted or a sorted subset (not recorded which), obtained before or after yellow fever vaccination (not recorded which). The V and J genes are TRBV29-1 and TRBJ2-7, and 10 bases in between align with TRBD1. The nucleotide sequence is TGCAGCGTTGCAGGCGGGACAGGGGTAAAGCTCTCCTACGAGCAGTACTTC. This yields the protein CSVAGGTGVKLSYEQYF.